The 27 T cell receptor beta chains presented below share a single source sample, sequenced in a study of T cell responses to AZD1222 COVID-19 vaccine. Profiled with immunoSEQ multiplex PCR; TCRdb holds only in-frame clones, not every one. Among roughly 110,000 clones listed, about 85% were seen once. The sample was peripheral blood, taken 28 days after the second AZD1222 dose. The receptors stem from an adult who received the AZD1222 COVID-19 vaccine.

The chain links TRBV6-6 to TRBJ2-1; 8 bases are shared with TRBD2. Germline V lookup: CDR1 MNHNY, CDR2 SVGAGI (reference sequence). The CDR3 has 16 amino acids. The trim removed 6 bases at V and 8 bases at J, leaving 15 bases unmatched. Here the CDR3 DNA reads TGTGCCAGCAGCTTTGGACTAGCAGAGGCGGGGTATGAGCAGTTCTTC. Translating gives CASSFGLAEAGYEQFF.

The CDR3 loop is CASSILDGTYGYTF. The DNA for the CDR3 is TGTGCCAGTAGTATTCTAGACGGCACCTATGGCTACACCTTC. This sequence joins TRBV19 and TRBJ1-2; no clear D. This CDR3 contains 14 residues. Trimming cost V 3 bases and J 4 bases, with 12 bases left between them. Germline lookup yields CDR1 LNHDA and CDR2 SQIVND (reference sequence).

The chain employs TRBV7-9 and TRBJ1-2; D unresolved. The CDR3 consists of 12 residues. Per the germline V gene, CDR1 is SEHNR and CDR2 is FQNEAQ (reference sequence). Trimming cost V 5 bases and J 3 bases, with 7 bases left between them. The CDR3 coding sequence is TGTGCCAGCAGCACAGTAGACTATGGCTACACCTTC. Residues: CASSTVDYGYTF.

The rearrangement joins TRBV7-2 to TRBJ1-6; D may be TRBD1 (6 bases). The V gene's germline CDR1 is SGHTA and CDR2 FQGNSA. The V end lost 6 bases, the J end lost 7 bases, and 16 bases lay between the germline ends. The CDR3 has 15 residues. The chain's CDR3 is CASRPRQAGNSPLHF. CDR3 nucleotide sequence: TGTGCCAGCAGACCCAGACAGGCTGGGAATTCACCCCTCCACTTT.

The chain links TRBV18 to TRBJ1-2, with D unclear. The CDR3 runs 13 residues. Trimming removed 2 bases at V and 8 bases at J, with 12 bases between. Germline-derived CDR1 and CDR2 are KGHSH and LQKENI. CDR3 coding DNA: TGTGCCAGCTCACCAGACGAGAAGAGGGGCTACACCTTC. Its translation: CASSPDEKRGYTF.

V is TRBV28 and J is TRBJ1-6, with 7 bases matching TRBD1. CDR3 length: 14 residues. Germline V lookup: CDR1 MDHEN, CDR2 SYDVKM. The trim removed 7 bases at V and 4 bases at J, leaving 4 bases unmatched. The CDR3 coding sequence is TGTGCCAGCACCGCGGGACAGTATAATTCACCCCTCCACTTT. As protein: CASTAGQYNSPLHF.

CDR3 residues: CASQPGQGPYEQYF. CDR3 coding DNA: TGTGCCAGCCAACCCGGACAGGGCCCCTACGAGCAGTACTTC. This sequence joins TRBV6-5 and TRBJ2-7; the match to TRBD1 covers 8 bases. The CDR3 has 14 residues. V dropped 8 bases and J dropped 2; count of bases not matched to a gene: 8. Germline V lookup: CDR1 MNHEY, CDR2 SVGAGI.

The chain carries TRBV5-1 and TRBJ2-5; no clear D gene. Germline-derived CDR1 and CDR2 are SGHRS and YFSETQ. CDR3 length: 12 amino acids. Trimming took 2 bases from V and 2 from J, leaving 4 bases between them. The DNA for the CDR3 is TGCGCCAGCAGCTTATATCAAGAGACCCAGTACTTC. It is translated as CASSLYQETQYF.

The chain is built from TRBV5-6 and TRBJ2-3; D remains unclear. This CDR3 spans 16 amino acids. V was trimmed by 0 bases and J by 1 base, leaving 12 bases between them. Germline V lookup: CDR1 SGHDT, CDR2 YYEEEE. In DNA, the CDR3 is TGTGCCAGCAGCTTGGGCCATTTCGGTCGCACAGATACGCAGTATTTT. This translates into CASSLGHFGRTDTQYF.

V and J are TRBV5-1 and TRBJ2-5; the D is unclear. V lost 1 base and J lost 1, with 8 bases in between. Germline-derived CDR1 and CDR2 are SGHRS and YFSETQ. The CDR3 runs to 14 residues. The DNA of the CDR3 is TGCGCCAGCAGCTTGACGGCAGTCCAAGAGACCCAGTACTTC. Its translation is CASSLTAVQETQYF.

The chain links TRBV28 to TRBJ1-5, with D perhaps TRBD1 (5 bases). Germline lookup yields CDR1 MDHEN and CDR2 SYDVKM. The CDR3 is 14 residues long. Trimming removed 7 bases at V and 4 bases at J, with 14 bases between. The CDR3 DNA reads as TGTGCCAGCATCCCGTCAAAGGGGAATCAGCCCCAGCATTTT. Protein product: CASIPSKGNQPQHF.

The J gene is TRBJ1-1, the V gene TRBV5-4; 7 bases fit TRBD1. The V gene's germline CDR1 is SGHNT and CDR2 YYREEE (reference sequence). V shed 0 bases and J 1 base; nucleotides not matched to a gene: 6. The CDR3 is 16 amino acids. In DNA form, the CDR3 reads TGTGCCAGCAGCTTGGGGAGGGGGCAGGGGAACACTGAAGCTTTCTTT. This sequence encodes CASSLGRGQGNTEAFF.

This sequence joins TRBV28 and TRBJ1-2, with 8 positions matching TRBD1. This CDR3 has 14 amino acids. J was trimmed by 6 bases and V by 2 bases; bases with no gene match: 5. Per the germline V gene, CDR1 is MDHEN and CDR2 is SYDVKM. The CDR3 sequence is CASSLQDRDDGYTF. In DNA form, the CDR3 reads TGTGCCAGCAGTTTACAGGACAGGGACGATGGCTACACCTTC.

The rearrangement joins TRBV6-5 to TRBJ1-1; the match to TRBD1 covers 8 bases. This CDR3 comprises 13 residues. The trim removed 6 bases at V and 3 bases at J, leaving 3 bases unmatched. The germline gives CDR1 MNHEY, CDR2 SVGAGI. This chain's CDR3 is CASRAQGDTEAFF. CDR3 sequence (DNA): TGTGCCAGCAGGGCACAGGGGGACACTGAAGCTTTCTTT.

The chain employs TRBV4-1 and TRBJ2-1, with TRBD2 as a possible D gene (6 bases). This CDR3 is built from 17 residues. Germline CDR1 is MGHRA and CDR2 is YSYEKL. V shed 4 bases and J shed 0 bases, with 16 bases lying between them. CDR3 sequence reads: CASSPRDFGSSYNEQFF. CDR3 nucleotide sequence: TGCGCCAGCAGCCCTCGGGACTTTGGCAGCTCCTACAATGAGCAGTTCTTC.

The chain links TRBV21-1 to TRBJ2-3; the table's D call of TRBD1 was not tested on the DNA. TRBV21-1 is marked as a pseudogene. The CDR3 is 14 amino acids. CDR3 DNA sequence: TGTGCCACCTCTCGGGACAGGGAGATTGATACGCAGTATTTT. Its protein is CATSRDREIDTQYF.

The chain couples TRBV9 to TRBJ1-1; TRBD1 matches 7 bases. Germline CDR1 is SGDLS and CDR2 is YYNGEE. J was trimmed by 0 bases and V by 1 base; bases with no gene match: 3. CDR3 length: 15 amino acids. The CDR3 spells CASSVQGDMNTEAFF. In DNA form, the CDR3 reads TGTGCCAGCAGCGTACAGGGGGATATGAACACTGAAGCTTTCTTT.

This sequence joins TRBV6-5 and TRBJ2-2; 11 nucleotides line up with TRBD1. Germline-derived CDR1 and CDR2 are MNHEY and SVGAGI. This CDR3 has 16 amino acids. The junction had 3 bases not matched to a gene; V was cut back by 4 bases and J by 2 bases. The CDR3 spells CASSSRTGGNTGELFF. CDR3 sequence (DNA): TGTGCCAGCAGTTCCCGGACAGGGGGCAACACCGGGGAGCTGTTTTTT.

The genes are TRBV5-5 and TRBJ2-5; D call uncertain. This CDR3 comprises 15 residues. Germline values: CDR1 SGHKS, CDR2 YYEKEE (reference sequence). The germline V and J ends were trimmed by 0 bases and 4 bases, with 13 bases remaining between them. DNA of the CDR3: TGTGCCAGCAGCTTGGCCAGCTATCCAGGAGAGACCCAGTACTTC. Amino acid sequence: CASSLASYPGETQYF.

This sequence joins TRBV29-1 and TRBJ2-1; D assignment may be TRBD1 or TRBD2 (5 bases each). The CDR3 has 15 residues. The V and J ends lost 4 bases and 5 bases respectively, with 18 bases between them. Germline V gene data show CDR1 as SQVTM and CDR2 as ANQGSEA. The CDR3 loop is CSVGNHAGGNNEQFF. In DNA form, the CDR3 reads TGCAGCGTTGGGAATCACGCTGGGGGAAACAATGAGCAGTTCTTC.

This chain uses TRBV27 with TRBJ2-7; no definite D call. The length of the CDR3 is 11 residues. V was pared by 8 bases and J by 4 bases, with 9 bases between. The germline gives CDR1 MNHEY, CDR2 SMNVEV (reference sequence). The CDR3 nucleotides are TGTGCCAGCCGTACCGGTTACGAGCAGTACTTC. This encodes CASRTGYEQYF.

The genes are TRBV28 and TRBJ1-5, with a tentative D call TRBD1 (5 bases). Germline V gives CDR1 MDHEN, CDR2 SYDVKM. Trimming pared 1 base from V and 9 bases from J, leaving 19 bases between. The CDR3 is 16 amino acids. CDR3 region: CASSLSHGGTAGPQHF. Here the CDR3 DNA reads TGTGCCAGCAGTTTATCTCACGGCGGGACGGCTGGGCCCCAGCATTTT.

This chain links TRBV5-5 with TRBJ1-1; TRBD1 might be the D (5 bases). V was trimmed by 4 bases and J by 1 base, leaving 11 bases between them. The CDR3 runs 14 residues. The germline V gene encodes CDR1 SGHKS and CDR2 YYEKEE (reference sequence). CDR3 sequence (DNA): TGTGCCAGCAGCCCGTGGGGCCCGAACACTGAAGCTTTCTTT. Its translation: CASSPWGPNTEAFF.

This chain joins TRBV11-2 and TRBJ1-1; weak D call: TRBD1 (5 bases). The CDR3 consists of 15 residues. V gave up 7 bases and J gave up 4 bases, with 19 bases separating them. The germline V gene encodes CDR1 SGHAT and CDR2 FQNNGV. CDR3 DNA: TGTGCCAGCAACCTGAATTGGGGGGGAGGCACTGAAGCTTTCTTT. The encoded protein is CASNLNWGGGTEAFF.

The CDR3 spells CASSLAPTGDTEAFF. CDR3 DNA: TGTGCCAGCAGCTTAGCACCGACAGGGGACACTGAAGCTTTCTTT. V usage is TRBV7-9 and J usage is TRBJ1-1, with TRBD1 identical over 8 bases. The CDR3 runs 15 residues. Unmatched junction bases numbered 3, after V lost 0 bases and J lost 3 bases. Germline lookup yields CDR1 SEHNR and CDR2 FQNEAQ (reference sequence).

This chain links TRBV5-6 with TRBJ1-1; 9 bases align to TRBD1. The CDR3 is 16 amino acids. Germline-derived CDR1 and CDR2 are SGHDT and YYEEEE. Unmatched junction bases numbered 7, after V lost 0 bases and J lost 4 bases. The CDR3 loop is CASSLEYRGQGTEAFF. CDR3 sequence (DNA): TGTGCCAGCAGCTTGGAATACAGGGGGCAGGGCACTGAAGCTTTCTTT.

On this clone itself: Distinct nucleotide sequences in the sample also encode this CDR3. The CDR3 DNA is TGTGCCAGCAGTTTTGGGGGCTACGAGCAGTACTTC. Translation gives CASSFGGYEQYF. The V call is TRBV12-3 or TRBV12-4, the J call TRBJ2-7, with D perhaps being TRBD1 or TRBD2 (5 bases each). There are 12 residues in the CDR3. With 3 bases removed from V and 3 bases from J, the gap between germline ends came to 6 bases.